This T cell receptor (beta chain) stems from a study of cytomegalovirus exposure and HLA in healthy donors. From germline, CDR1 is MNHEY and CDR2 SVGAGI. There are 14 residues in the CDR3. Trimming left V 6 bases short and J 6 bases short, with 16 bases between. Sequencing was performed with immunoSEQ multiplex PCR; in TCRdb, only in-frame clones are kept and a portion is missing. The sample records fewer than 200,000 clones, about 89% being singletons. The chain recombines TRBV6-5 with TRBJ2-3; D is ambiguous. The clonotype originates from a man in his thirties or forties in good health and CMV-seropositive. The sequenced sample consisted of PBMCs. CDR3 amino acids: CASRDLFSSDTQYF. The CDR3 region has the DNA TGTGCCAGCAGGGATCTATTTTCGTCGGATACGCAGTATTTT.